This TCR beta chain was obtained from a study of cytomegalovirus exposure and HLA in healthy donors. Study-level points and caveats: TCR beta sequences reportedly predicted most subjects' HLA-A and HLA-B alleles accurately.

For this clone: What it binds is unknown.

This CDR3 is built from 15 residues. Trimming cost V 0 bases and J 2 bases, with 11 bases left between them. The germline gives CDR1 SGHRS, CDR2 YFSETQ. Vbeta (60) and Jbeta (13) primers were used in the PCR. Clones were read by immunoSEQ multiplex PCR, and TCRdb kept only the in-frame ones, dropping some. The sample includes about 98,000 clones, more than 60% of them seen just once. The sequencing input was PBMCs. This chain uses TRBV5-1 with TRBJ1-1; D might be TRBD1 (6 bases). This receptor was taken from a young man in good health and CMV-seropositive. CDR3 sequence (DNA): TGCGCCAGCAGCTTGGAGGGGGTTGGAAACACTGAAGCTTTCTTT. It yields the protein CASSLEGVGNTEAFF. Using reference TRBV5-1 and TRBJ1-1 for the parts outside the CDR3, the full variable domain is KAGVTQTPRYLIKTRGQQVTLSCSPISGHRSVSWYQQTPGQGLQFLFEYFSETQRNKGNFPGRFSGRQFSNSRSEMNVSTLELGDSALYLCASSLEGVGNTEAFFGQGTRLTVV.